This T cell receptor (beta chain) originates from a study of control samples from healthy donors and cancer patients. Here immunoSEQ multiplex PCR was the method, and the copy in TCRdb shows in-frame clones only, minus some. The data hold 54,000 or so clones, with approximately 95% observed a single time. Trimming took 2 bases from V and 6 from J; bases not matched to a gene: 7. The V gene's germline CDR1 is MNHNS and CDR2 SASEGT. This CDR3 spans 14 amino acids. The J gene is TRBJ2-7, the V gene TRBV6-1, with 7 positions matching TRBD1. The TCR originated in a man younger than 40 in good health. The specimen was blood. The CDR3 DNA is TGTGCCAGCAGTGAATTAAGAACAGGGGTCGAGCAGTACTTC. Translated, it gives CASSELRTGVEQYF.